The 29 T cell receptor beta chains below come from one sample, sequenced in a study of shared clonotypes between healthy human individuals. Repertoires were generated with immunoSEQ multiplex PCR, while TCRdb's copy carries only in-frame clones and drops some. Among 90,000 to 150,000 clones listed, about 71% were seen once. The sample comprised memory CD8+ T cells sorted from blood. Described subset: CD45RO+ cells pooled with CCR7-negative TemRA cells. The receptors originated from a woman between 25 and 40 years old in good health.

The V and J genes are TRBV7-9 and TRBJ2-7, with D tentatively TRBD2 (6 bases). V was clipped by 0 bases and J by 0 bases, with 6 bases between them. The CDR3 spans 14 residues. CDR1 is SEHNR and CDR2 is FQNEAQ in the germline V gene (reference sequence). In nucleotides, the CDR3 is TGTGCCAGCAGCTTAGCGGGAGGCTCCTACGAGCAGTACTTC. The encoded protein is CASSLAGGSYEQYF.

As for this clone: This likely reflects a read error, since a far larger clone is one base away. The sample holds other DNA sequences that translate to the same CDR3. In DNA, the CDR3 is TGTGCCAGCAGTCCGAGGGGGGGCGGCACCGGGGAGCTGTTTTTT. This codes for CASSPRGGGTGELFF. The chain joins TRBV28 to TRBJ2-2; a weak D match, TRBD2 (7 bases). Trimming shortened V by 5 bases and J by 4 bases, and 14 bases separated the two germline ends. The CDR3 sequence is 15 residues long. CDR1 and CDR2 (germline): MDHEN, SYDVKM. The full variable domain, completed using reference TRBV28 and TRBJ2-2, is DVKVTQSSRYLVKRTGEKVFLECVQDMDHENMFWYRQDPGLGLRLIYFSYDVKMKEKGDIPEGYSVSREKKERFSLILESASTNQTSMYLCASSPRGGGTGELFFGEGSRLTVL.

Note on this clone: At one of its ends the junction is not consistent with the germline gene, which may arise from a read error. The chain has TRBV30 and TRBJ2-6, with 8 bases that match TRBD1. The CDR3 loop spans 18 amino acids. Germline V gene sequence: CDR1 GTSNPN, CDR2 SVGIG (reference sequence). The CDR3: CAWSTMLLGETGVNVLTF. CDR3 nucleotides: TGTGCCTGGAGTACAATGCTGCTTGGGGAGACAGGGGTCAACGTCCTGACTTTC.

This clone occurred a few times. The J gene is TRBJ1-1, the V gene TRBV5-6; D remains unclear. CDR1 and CDR2 from the germline V gene are SGHDT and YYEEEE. The ends were cut back, 0 bases at V and 0 bases at J, with 18 bases in the middle. The CDR3 is made up of 18 amino acids. CDR3 nucleotides: TGTGCCAGCAGCTTGGTAGATGGGAAGGAGAGCCTGAACACTGAAGCTTTCTTT. This encodes CASSLVDGKESLNTEAFF.

The V and J genes are TRBV5-4 and TRBJ2-7; no firm D call. Germline V CDR1 and CDR2: SGHNT, YYREEE (reference sequence). Trimming pared 4 bases from V and 7 bases from J, leaving 15 bases between. This CDR3 has 13 amino acids. The CDR3 nucleotides are TGTGCCAGCAGCCGTCGACTGAGTGCGGAGCAGTACTTC. It specifies CASSRRLSAEQYF.

The chain employs TRBV4-1 and TRBJ1-1; no firm D call. The germline gives CDR1 MGHRA, CDR2 YSYEKL. Deletions cut 0 bases from V and 1 base from J, with 9 bases between. This CDR3 is built from 15 residues. DNA of the CDR3: TGCGCCAGCAGCCAAGACTTCGGCGGGAACACTGAAGCTTTCTTT. Translated: CASSQDFGGNTEAFF.

This chain joins TRBV4-1 and TRBJ2-5; a weak D match, TRBD2 (5 bases). The end of the DNA aligns better with TRBJ2-7, so the J call may be wrong. Germline-derived CDR1 and CDR2 are MGHRA and YSYEKL. The CDR3 totals 13 residues. CDR3 residues: CASSQGAGYEQYF. The CDR3 DNA reads TGCGCCAGCAGCCAAGGCGCGGGTTACGAGCAGTACTTC.

The chain couples TRBV6-6 to TRBJ2-7; 7 nucleotides align to TRBD1. CDR1 and CDR2 from the germline V gene are MNHNY and SVGAGI (reference sequence). V dropped 6 bases and J dropped 2; count of bases not matched to a gene: 7. The CDR3 totals 14 residues. Written as DNA, the CDR3 is TGTGCCAGCAGGGACAGGCCTGAGGCCTACGAGCAGTACTTC. This sequence encodes CASRDRPEAYEQYF.

V usage is TRBV5-4 and J usage is TRBJ2-3; TRBD2 is a possible D gene (5 bases). The CDR3 is 15 residues long. V was clipped by 1 base and J by 4 bases, with 13 bases between them. CDR1 and CDR2 from the germline V gene are SGHNT and YYREEE (reference sequence). The chain's CDR3 is CASSLSPGISDTQYF. The CDR3 DNA reads as TGTGCCAGCAGCTTGTCCCCCGGGATCTCAGATACGCAGTATTTT.

This clone was observed at least ten times. The chain recombines TRBV2 with TRBJ2-1; the match to TRBD2 covers 8 bases. The CDR3 totals 14 residues. Germline V gives CDR1 SNHLY, CDR2 FYNNEI. Trimming took 8 bases from V and 8 from J; bases not matched to a gene: 11. This chain's CDR3 is CASDAGGAQYEQFF. The CDR3 coding sequence is TGTGCCAGCGACGCCGGGGGGGCGCAATATGAGCAGTTCTTC.

V is TRBV5-8 and J is TRBJ1-2; the match to TRBD1 covers 7 bases. CDR1 is SGHTS and CDR2 is YDEGEE in the germline V gene. The junction had 10 bases not matched to a gene; V was cut back by 4 bases and J by 7 bases. This CDR3 spans 14 amino acids. Written as DNA, the CDR3 is TGTGCCAGCAGCCGACAGGGATTTCTGGGTGGCTACACCTTC. This gives the protein CASSRQGFLGGYTF.

The chain is built from TRBV15 and TRBJ2-7, with 9 bases lining up with TRBD1. Germline V CDR1 and CDR2: LNHNV, YYDKDF (reference sequence). The CDR3 runs 15 residues. Unmatched junction bases numbered 9, after V lost 4 bases and J lost 5 bases. The CDR3 is CATSNYRDRDHEQYF. CDR3 coding DNA: TGTGCCACCAGCAACTACCGGGACAGGGACCACGAGCAGTACTTC.

This clone was detected once. The gene calls are TRBV5-1 and TRBJ1-2, with a weak D call TRBD1 (6 bases). Per germline, CDR1 SGHRS and CDR2 YFSETQ. This CDR3 comprises 12 residues. V shed 4 bases and J shed 7 bases, with 11 bases lying between them. The CDR3 here is CASSQTGGGYTF. CDR3 bases: TGCGCCAGCAGCCAGACAGGAGGTGGCTACACCTTC.

About this clone itself: Other DNA sequences from this sample encode an identical CDR3 as well. The gene calls are TRBV7-2 and TRBJ2-5; tentatively, D is TRBD1 or TRBD2 (6 bases each). This CDR3 has 17 residues. Trimming removed 4 bases from V and 4 bases from J, with 22 bases in between. Germline V gene sequence: CDR1 SGHTA, CDR2 FQGNSA. The CDR3 is CASSSLRGRQEGETQYF. DNA of the CDR3: TGTGCCAGCAGCTCCCTGCGAGGACGACAGGAGGGAGAGACCCAGTACTTC.

The V and J genes are TRBV29-1 and TRBJ2-5; D may correspond to TRBD1 or TRBD2 (5 bases each). Germline values: CDR1 SQVTM, CDR2 ANQGSEA. V was trimmed by 0 bases and J by 5 bases, leaving 16 bases between them. There are 15 residues in the CDR3. In nucleotides, the CDR3 is TGCAGCGTTGAAGATCCGGGGCAGGGCCAGGAGACCCAGTACTTC. Protein sequence: CSVEDPGQGQETQYF.

The chain couples TRBV28 to TRBJ1-4, with D hard to call. The length of the CDR3 is 15 residues. CDR1 and CDR2 (germline): MDHEN, SYDVKM. V shed 5 bases and J shed 5 bases, with 15 bases lying between them. Here the CDR3 reads CASSTTGNYNEKLFF. As DNA, the CDR3 is TGTGCCAGCAGTACAACCGGGAACTACAATGAAAAACTGTTTTTT.

This clone was counted between two and nine times. This chain joins TRBV11-2 and TRBJ1-2; D might be TRBD1 (6 bases). CDR1 is SGHAT and CDR2 is FQNNGV in the germline V gene. V lost 5 bases to trimming and J lost 6 bases, with 13 bases between them. This CDR3 spans 13 amino acids. The CDR3 reads CASSPQQGHGYTF. The DNA for the CDR3 is TGTGCCAGCAGCCCACAACAGGGTCATGGCTACACCTTC.

This clone was detected ten times or more. The rearrangement joins TRBV27 to TRBJ2-1; 7 nucleotides agree with TRBD1. V shed 7 bases, J shed 8 bases, and the junction held 5 bases outside the gene matches. The CDR3 runs 12 residues. CDR1 and CDR2 from the germline V gene are MNHEY and SMNVEV (reference sequence). The CDR3 loop reads CASTDRAHEQFF. The CDR3 DNA follows: TGTGCCAGCACCGACAGGGCTCATGAGCAGTTCTTC.

The chain has TRBV6-1 and TRBJ2-7; 7 positions agree with TRBD1. Germline V gene data show CDR1 as MNHNS and CDR2 as SASEGT. The CDR3 consists of 15 residues. Trimming removed 8 bases from V and 3 bases from J; junction bases left unmatched: 13. The CDR3 region has the DNA TGTGCCAGCTCTGAGACAGGGAACTTCGACTACGAGCAGTACTTC. It translates to CASSETGNFDYEQYF.

This clone was counted once. This chain links TRBV4-1 with TRBJ2-5, with D uncertain. Germline assignment: CDR1 MGHRA and CDR2 YSYEKL. The CDR3 totals 15 residues. V gave up 1 base and J gave up 2 bases, with 11 bases separating them. CDR3 coding DNA: TGCGCCAGCAGCCAAGTCACCCACAGTCAAGAGACCCAGTACTTC. As protein: CASSQVTHSQETQYF.

The J gene is TRBJ2-5, the V gene TRBV28, with D uncertain. The CDR3 is 13 amino acids. The germline CDR1 and CDR2 sequences are MDHEN and SYDVKM. Trimming took off 6 bases at V and 0 bases at J, with 8 bases between the two ends. In DNA form, the CDR3 reads TGTGCCAGCAGGACCGCGTACCAAGAGACCCAGTACTTC. It is translated as CASRTAYQETQYF.

This clone has at least ten counts. Other DNA sequences in this specimen translate into the identical CDR3. The genes are TRBV7-9 and TRBJ2-1; D tentatively reads TRBD1 or TRBD2 (6 bases each). CDR1 SEHNR and CDR2 FQNEAQ come from the germline V gene (reference sequence). The ends were cut back, 5 bases at V and 2 bases at J, with 16 bases in the middle. CDR3 length: 16 amino acids. In DNA, the CDR3 is TGTGCCAGCAGCCCGAGAGGGGGGAGCACCTACAATGAGCAGTTCTTC. The encoded protein is CASSPRGGSTYNEQFF.

At least ten counts were recorded for this clone. V usage is TRBV5-8 and J usage is TRBJ1-1; D call uncertain. Trimming removed 0 bases at V and 5 bases at J, with 11 bases between. This CDR3 comprises 14 residues. Germline values: CDR1 SGHTS, CDR2 YDEGEE. The CDR3 reads CASSLGPVGTEAFF. CDR3 sequence (DNA): TGTGCCAGCAGCTTGGGACCCGTTGGAACTGAAGCTTTCTTT. The full variable domain, in which reference TRBV5-8 and TRBJ1-1 provide the parts outside the CDR3, is EAGVTQSPTHLIKTRGQQATLRCSPISGHTSVYWYQQALGLGLQFLLWYDEGEERNRGNFPPRFSGRQFPNYSSELNVNALELEDSALYLCASSLGPVGTEAFFGQGTRLTVV.

V is TRBV13 and J is TRBJ2-7, with D tentatively TRBD1 or TRBD2 (9 bases each). Deletions cut 5 bases from V and 3 bases from J, with 35 bases between. This CDR3 is built from 21 residues. CDR1 and CDR2 from the germline V gene are PRHDT and FYEKMQ (reference sequence). CDR3 region: CASSPIPGQGTWREGGYEQYF. CDR3 in DNA: TGTGCCAGCAGCCCGATTCCGGGACAGGGAACTTGGCGGGAGGGAGGCTACGAGCAGTACTTC.

V and J are TRBV5-4 and TRBJ2-2; TRBD2 matches at 10 bases. V lost 7 bases and J lost 6; bases outside the gene matches: 15. Germline V gives CDR1 SGHNT, CDR2 YYREEE (reference sequence). The CDR3 sequence is 17 residues long. The CDR3 is CASALGASGSLSGELFF. The CDR3 nucleotides read TGTGCCAGCGCGCTAGGTGCTAGCGGGAGTTTATCCGGGGAGCTGTTTTTT. The full variable domain, with the rest looked up from reference TRBV5-4 and TRBJ2-2, is ETGVTQSPTHLIKTRGQQVTLRCSSQSGHNTVSWYQQALGQGPQFIFQYYREEENGRGNFPPRFSGLQFPNYSSELNVNALELDDSALYLCASALGASGSLSGELFFGEGSRLTVL.

This clone was seen at least ten times. This sequence joins TRBV6-4 and TRBJ2-2; 10 bases align to TRBD2. V lost 5 bases, J lost 3 bases, and 3 bases stayed unmatched. Germline V CDR1 and CDR2: MRHNA, SNTAGT. This CDR3 is built from 15 residues. The CDR3, as DNA: TGTGCCAGCAGTCCAGCGGGAGGGGACACCGGGGAGCTGTTTTTT. Protein product: CASSPAGGDTGELFF.

The chain combines TRBV28 with TRBJ1-6, with D unresolved. V was trimmed by 3 bases and J by 9 bases, leaving 15 bases between them. The germline V gene encodes CDR1 MDHEN and CDR2 SYDVKM. The CDR3 loop spans 15 amino acids. CDR3 nucleotide sequence: TGTGCCAGCAGTTTCGGGTACAGCGAAGTTTCACCCCTCCACTTT. As protein: CASSFGYSEVSPLHF. Together with reference TRBV28 and TRBJ1-6, the CDR3 gives the full variable domain: DVKVTQSSRYLVKRTGEKVFLECVQDMDHENMFWYRQDPGLGLRLIYFSYDVKMKEKGDIPEGYSVSREKKERFSLILESASTNQTSMYLCASSFGYSEVSPLHFGNGTRLTVT.

The rearrangement joins TRBV7-7 to TRBJ2-3; 9 bases line up with TRBD2. Looked up from germline, CDR1 is SSHAT and CDR2 is FNYEAQ (reference sequence). The CDR3 extends over 14 amino acids. The junction had 5 bases not matched to a gene; V was cut back by 8 bases and J by 2 bases. This CDR3 reads CASATSGPTDTQYF. The DNA of the CDR3 is TGTGCCAGCGCGACTAGCGGTCCCACAGATACGCAGTATTTT.

The genes are TRBV9 and TRBJ2-1; TRBD2 matches at 11 bases. This CDR3 spans 15 amino acids. The germline V gene encodes CDR1 SGDLS and CDR2 YYNGEE. V shed 4 bases, J shed 9 bases, and the junction held 9 bases outside the gene matches. The CDR3 coding sequence is TGTGCCAGCAGCTTACCGTCTAGCGGGGGGCGTGAGCAGTTCTTC. Translated, it gives CASSLPSSGGREQFF.